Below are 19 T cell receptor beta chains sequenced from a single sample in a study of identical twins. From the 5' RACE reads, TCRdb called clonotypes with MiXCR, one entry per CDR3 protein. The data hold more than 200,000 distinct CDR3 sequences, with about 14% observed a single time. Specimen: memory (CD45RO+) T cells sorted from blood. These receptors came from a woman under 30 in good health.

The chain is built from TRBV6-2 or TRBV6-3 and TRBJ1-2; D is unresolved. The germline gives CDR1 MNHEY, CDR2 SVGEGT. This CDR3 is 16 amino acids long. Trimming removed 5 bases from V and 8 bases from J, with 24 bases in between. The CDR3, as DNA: TGTGCCAGCAGTGACCCGAGAGGAAGGGAGGGTTACGGCTACACCTTC. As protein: CASSDPRGREGYGYTF.

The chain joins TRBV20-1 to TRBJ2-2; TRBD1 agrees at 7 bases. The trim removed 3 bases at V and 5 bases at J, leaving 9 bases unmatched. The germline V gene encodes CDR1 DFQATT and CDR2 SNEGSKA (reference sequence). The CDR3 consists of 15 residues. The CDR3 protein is CSARGRQGGTGELFF. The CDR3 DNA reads TGCAGTGCTAGGGGTAGACAGGGTGGGACCGGGGAGCTGTTTTTT.

The CDR3 DNA follows: TGTGCCAGCAGCCCGGACAGCTTGAACACTGAAGCTTTCTTT. Encoded protein: CASSPDSLNTEAFF. The chain combines TRBV12-3 or TRBV12-4 with TRBJ1-1; D is perhaps TRBD1 (6 bases). Trimming took off 6 bases at V and 0 bases at J, with 11 bases between the two ends. This CDR3 is 14 amino acids long.

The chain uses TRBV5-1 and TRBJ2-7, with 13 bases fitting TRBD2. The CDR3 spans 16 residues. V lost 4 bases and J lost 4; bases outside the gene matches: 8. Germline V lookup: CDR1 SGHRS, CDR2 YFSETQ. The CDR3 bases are TGCGCCAGCAGCCACGACCGGGGACTAGCGGGATACGAGCAGTACTTC. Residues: CASSHDRGLAGYEQYF.

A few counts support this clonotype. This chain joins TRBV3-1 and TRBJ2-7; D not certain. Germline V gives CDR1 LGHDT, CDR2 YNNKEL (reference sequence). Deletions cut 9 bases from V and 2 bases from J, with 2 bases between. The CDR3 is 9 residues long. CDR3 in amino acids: CARPYEQYF. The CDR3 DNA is TGTGCCAGACCCTACGAGCAGTACTTC.

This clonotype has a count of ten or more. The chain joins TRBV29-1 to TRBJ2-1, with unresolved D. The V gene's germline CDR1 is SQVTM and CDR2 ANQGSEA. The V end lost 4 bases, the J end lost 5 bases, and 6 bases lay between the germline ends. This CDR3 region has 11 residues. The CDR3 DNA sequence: TGCAGCGTTGCCCGAGACAATGAGCAGTTCTTC. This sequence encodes CSVARDNEQFF.

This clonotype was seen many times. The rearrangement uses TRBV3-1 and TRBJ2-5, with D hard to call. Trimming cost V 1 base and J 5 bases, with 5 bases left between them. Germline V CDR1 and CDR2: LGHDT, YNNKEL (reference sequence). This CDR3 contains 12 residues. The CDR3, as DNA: TGTGCCAGCAGCCAAGGGGCGGAGACCCAGTACTTC. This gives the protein CASSQGAETQYF.

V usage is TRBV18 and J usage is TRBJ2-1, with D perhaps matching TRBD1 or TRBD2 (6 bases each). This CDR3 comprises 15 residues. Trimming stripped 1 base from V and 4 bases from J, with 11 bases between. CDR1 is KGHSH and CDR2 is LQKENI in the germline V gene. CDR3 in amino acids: CASSPRGDKYNEQFF. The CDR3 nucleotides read TGTGCCAGCTCACCACGGGGGGACAAGTACAATGAGCAGTTCTTC. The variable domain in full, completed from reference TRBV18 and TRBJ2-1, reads NAGVMQNPRHLVRRRGQEARLRCSPMKGHSHVYWYRQLPEEGLKFMVYLQKENIIDESGMPKERFSAEFPKEGPSILRIQQVVRGDSAAYFCASSPRGDKYNEQFFGPGTRLTVL.

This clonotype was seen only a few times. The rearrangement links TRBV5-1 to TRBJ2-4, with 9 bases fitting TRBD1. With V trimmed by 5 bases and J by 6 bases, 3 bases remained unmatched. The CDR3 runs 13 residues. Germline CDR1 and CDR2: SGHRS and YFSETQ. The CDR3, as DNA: TGCGCCAGCAGTTCACAGGGGGCAAACATTCAGTACTTC. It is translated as CASSSQGANIQYF.

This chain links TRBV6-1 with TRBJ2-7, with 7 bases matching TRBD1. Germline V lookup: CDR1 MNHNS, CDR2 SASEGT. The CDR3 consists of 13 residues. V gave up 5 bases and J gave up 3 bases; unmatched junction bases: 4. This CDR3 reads CASSKRQGYEQYF. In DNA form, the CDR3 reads TGTGCCAGCAGTAAACGACAGGGCTACGAGCAGTACTTC.

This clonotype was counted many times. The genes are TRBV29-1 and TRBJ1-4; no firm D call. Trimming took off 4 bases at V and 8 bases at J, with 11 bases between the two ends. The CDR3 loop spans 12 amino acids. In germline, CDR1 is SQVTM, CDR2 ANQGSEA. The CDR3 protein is CSVVDPGEKLFF. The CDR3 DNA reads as TGCAGCGTTGTGGACCCGGGAGAAAAACTGTTTTTT.

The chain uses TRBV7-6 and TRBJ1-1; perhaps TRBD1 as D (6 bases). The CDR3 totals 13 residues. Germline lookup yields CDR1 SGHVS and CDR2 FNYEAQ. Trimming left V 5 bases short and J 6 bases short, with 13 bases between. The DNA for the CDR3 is TGTGCCAGCAGCCTTCAGGGGATATCTGAAGCTTTCTTT. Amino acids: CASSLQGISEAFF.

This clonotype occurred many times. The chain's CDR3 is CASSLGSGKYNEQFF. The CDR3 DNA reads as TGTGCCAGCAGCCTTGGGAGCGGGAAGTACAATGAGCAGTTCTTC. The gene calls are TRBV4-2 and TRBJ2-1; 7 bases agree with TRBD2. With 4 bases clipped from V and 4 bases from J, the junction kept 7 bases outside the gene matches. Looked up from germline, CDR1 is LGHNA and CDR2 is YNFKEQ. There are 15 residues in the CDR3.

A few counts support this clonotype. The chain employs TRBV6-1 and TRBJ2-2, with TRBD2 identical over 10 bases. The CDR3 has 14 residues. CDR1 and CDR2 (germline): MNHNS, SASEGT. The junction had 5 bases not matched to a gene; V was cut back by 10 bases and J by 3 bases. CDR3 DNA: TGTGCCACCTCCCTAGCGGGGGACACCGGGGAGCTGTTTTTT. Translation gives CATSLAGDTGELFF.

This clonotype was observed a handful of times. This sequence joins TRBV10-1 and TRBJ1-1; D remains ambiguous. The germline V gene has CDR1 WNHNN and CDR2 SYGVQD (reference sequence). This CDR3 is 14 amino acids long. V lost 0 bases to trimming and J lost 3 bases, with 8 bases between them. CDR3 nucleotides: TGCGCCAGCAGTGAGTCCCTGGGCTACACTGAAGCTTTCTTT. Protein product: CASSESLGYTEAFF.

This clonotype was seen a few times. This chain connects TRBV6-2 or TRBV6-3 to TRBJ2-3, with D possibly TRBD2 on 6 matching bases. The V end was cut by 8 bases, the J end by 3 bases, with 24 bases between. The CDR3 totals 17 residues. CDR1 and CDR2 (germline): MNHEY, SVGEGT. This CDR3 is CASFPSGVLSGTDTQYF. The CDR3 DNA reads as TGTGCCAGCTTCCCCTCCGGGGTGCTAAGCGGGACAGATACGCAGTATTTT.

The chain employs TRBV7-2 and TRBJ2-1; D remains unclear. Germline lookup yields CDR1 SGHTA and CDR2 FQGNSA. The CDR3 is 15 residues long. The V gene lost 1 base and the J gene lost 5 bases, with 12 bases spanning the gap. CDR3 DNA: TGTGCCAGCAGCTTAGGGTCCTGGGGTGACAATGAGCAGTTCTTC. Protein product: CASSLGSWGDNEQFF.

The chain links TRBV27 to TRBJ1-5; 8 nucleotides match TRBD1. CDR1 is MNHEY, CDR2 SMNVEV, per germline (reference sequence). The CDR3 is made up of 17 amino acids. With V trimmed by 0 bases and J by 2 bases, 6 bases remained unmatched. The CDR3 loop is CASSLSLTGDRNQPQHF. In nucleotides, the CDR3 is TGTGCCAGCAGTTTATCTTTGACAGGGGATCGCAATCAGCCCCAGCATTTT.

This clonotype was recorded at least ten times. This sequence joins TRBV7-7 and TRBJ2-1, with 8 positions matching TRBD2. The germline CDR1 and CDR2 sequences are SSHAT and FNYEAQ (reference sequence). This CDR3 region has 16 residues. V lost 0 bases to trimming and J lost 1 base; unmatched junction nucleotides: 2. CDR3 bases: TGTGCCAGCAGCTTAGCGGGCGGGAGGTCCTACAATGAGCAGTTCTTC. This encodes CASSLAGGRSYNEQFF.